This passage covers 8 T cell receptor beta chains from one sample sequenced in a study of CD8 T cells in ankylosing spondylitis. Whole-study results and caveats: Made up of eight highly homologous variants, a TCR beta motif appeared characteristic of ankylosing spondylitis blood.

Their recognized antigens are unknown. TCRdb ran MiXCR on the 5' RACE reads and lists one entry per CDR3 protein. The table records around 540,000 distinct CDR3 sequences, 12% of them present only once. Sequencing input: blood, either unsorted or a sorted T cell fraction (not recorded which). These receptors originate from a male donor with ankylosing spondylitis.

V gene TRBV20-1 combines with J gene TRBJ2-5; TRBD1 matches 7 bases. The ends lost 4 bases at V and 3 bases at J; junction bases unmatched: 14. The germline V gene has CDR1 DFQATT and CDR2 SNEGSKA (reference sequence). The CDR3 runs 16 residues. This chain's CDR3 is CSATKDSDRVEETQYF. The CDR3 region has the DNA TGCAGTGCTACAAAAGATTCCGACAGGGTCGAAGAGACCCAGTACTTC.

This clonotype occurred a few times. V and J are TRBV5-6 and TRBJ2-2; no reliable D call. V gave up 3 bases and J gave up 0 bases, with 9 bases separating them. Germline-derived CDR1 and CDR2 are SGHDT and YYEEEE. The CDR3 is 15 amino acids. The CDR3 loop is CASSSFDPNTGELFF. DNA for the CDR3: TGTGCCAGCAGCTCCTTCGACCCGAACACCGGGGAGCTGTTTTTT.

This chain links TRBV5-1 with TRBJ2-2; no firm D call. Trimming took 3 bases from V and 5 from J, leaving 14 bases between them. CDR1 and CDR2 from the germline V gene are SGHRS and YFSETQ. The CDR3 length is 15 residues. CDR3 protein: CASSSTVGSTGELFF. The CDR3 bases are TGCGCCAGCAGCTCGACCGTCGGCTCTACCGGGGAGCTGTTTTTT.

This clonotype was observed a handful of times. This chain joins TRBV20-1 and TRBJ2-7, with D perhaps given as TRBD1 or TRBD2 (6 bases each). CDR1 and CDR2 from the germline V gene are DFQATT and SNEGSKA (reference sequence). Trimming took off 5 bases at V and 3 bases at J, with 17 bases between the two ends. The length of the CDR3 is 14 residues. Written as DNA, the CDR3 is TGCAGTGCTGGGAGGACAGTTTGGAACTACGAGCAGTACTTC. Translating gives CSAGRTVWNYEQYF.

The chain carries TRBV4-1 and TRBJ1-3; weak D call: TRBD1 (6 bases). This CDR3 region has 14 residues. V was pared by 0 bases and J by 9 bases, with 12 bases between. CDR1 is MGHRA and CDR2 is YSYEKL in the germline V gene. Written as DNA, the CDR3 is TGCGCCAGCAGCCAAGATCAACAGGGTTCCACCATATATTTT. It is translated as CASSQDQQGSTIYF.

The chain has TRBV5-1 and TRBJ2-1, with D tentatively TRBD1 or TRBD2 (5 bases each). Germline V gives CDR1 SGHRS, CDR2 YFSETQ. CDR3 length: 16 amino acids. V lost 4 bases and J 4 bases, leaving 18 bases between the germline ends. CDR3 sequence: CASSTMDLGGYNEQFF. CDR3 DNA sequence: TGCGCCAGCAGCACTATGGACCTTGGGGGTTACAATGAGCAGTTCTTC.

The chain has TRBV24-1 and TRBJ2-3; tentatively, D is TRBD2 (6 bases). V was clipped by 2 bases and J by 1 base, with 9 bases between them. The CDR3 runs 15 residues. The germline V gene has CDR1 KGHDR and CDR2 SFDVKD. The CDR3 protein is CATSDWASGTDTQYF. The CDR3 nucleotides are TGTGCCACCAGTGATTGGGCTAGCGGCACAGATACGCAGTATTTT.

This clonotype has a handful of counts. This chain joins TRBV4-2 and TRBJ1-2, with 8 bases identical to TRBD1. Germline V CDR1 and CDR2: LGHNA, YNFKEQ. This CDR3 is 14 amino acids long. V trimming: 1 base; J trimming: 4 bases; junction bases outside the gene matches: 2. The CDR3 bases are TGTGCCAGCAGCCAAGCACAGGGGGGCTATGGCTACACCTTC. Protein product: CASSQAQGGYGYTF.